This T cell receptor (beta chain) derives from a study of regulatory T cells in long-lasting Graves disease. Study-level results: TRBV28 was favored in persistent disease, as were TRBJ1-2 and TRBJ2-5. With some 2,700 shared public clonotypes, persistent patients exceeded new patients, who shared about a thousand.

At least ten counts were recorded for this clonotype. Its specificity is unknown. Specified time point: persistent/refractory GD, antithyroid drugs over 5 years with positive TRAb. Extracted PBMC RNA gave rise to the TCR library. The CDR3 extends over 12 amino acids. V was trimmed by 3 bases and J by 2 bases, leaving 8 bases between them. Germline V gene data show CDR1 as DFQATT and CDR2 as SNEGSKA (reference sequence). CDR3 regions were amplified by Arm-PCR using iRepertoire HTBI primers to build TCR beta libraries. TCRdb called the multiplex PCR reads again in MiXCR, with one record for every CDR3 protein. The sample has over 250,000 distinct CDR3 sequences, around a fifth seen once.

The rearrangement links TRBV20-1 to TRBJ2-7; no clear D. The specimen was peripheral blood mononuclear cells (PBMCs), collected when the disease was refractory, from a patient treated with antithyroid drugs. The receptor was isolated from a female donor with Graves disease. CDR3 bases: TGCAGTGCTAGTAGTGGTGCCTACGAGCAGTACTTC. It is translated as CSASSGAYEQYF.